The TCR beta chain under discussion was sequenced for a study of cytomegalovirus exposure and HLA in healthy donors. Study-wide results and limits: Cytomegalovirus association was assigned to about 150 TCR beta chains.

Points on this clone: Its antigen is as yet unknown.

The CDR3 loop spans 15 amino acids. Germline values: CDR1 KGHSH, CDR2 LQKENI. Losses at the gene ends were 3 bases for V and 7 bases for J; bases not matched to a gene: 5. Profiled with immunoSEQ multiplex PCR; TCRdb holds only in-frame clones, not every one. The profile covers under 100,000 clones, with approximately 96% appearing a single time and around 0.78% taken by the ten largest. The rearrangement links TRBV18 to TRBJ2-4; TRBD2 matches at 11 bases. Sequencing input: PBMCs. The sequence was obtained from a man between 18 and 35 years old in good health and CMV-seronegative. This CDR3 is CASSPALAGANIQYF. In DNA form, the CDR3 reads TGTGCCAGCTCACCGGCACTAGCGGGAGCGAACATTCAGTACTTC. Variable domain in full (rest from reference TRBV18 and TRBJ2-4): NAGVMQNPRHLVRRRGQEARLRCSPMKGHSHVYWYRQLPEEGLKFMVYLQKENIIDESGMPKERFSAEFPKEGPSILRIQQVVRGDSAAYFCASSPALAGANIQYFGAGTRLSVL.